This entry lists 25 T cell receptor beta chains sequenced from one sample in a study of CD8 T cells in Susac syndrome. The RNA input was roughly 0.45 to 1 ug, and it was reverse transcribed with random hexamers. TCRdb re-analysed the immunoSEQ multiplex PCR reads in MiXCR, keeping a single row per CDR3 protein. The table records about 240,000 distinct CDR3 sequences, almost 97% of them present only once. The sequenced material came from CD4+ T cells from PBMCs. The receptors stem from a human donor with Susac syndrome.

This chain connects TRBV20-1 to TRBJ2-5, with 14 bases aligning to TRBD2. V was clipped by 4 bases and J by 5 bases; unmatched bases: 9. This CDR3 contains 16 residues. The germline V gene encodes CDR1 DFQATT and CDR2 SNEGSKA (reference sequence). The CDR3 coding sequence is TGCAGTGCTAACGGCCCGGGACTAGCGGGAGAGGAGACCCAGTACTTC. Protein product: CSANGPGLAGEETQYF.

J is TRBJ2-7 and V is TRBV20-1; 10 bases are a match to TRBD2. Trimming removed 1 base from V and 4 bases from J; junction bases left unmatched: 10. The CDR3 has 16 residues. Germline-derived CDR1 and CDR2 are DFQATT and SNEGSKA (reference sequence). The CDR3 spells CSARVASGSKAYEQYF. CDR3 bases: TGCAGTGCTAGAGTGGCTAGCGGGAGTAAAGCGTACGAGCAGTACTTC.

V usage is TRBV4-1 and J usage is TRBJ2-7; 8 bases are shared with TRBD1. With 5 bases clipped from V and 3 bases from J, the junction kept 3 bases outside the gene matches. Germline CDR1 reads MGHRA; CDR2 reads YSYEKL. This CDR3 spans 13 amino acids. DNA for the CDR3: TGCGCCAGCAGCTACGGACAGGGCTACGAGCAGTACTTC. Translating gives CASSYGQGYEQYF.

CDR3: CASSPKDVTGRGREQYF. CDR3 coding DNA: TGTGCCAGCAGCCCCAAGGATGTAACGGGGCGTGGTCGCGAGCAGTACTTC. V gene TRBV9 combines with J gene TRBJ2-7; D could derive from TRBD1 or TRBD2 (5 bases each). V was trimmed by 4 bases and J by 6 bases, leaving 26 bases between them. The germline CDR1 and CDR2 sequences are SGDLS and YYNGEE. This CDR3 contains 17 residues. Drawing the rest from reference TRBV9 and TRBJ2-7, the complete variable domain is DSGVTQTPKHLITATGQRVTLRCSPRSGDLSVYWYQQSLDQGLQFLIQYYNGEERAKGNILERFSAQQFPDLHSELNLSSLELGDSALYFCASSPKDVTGRGREQYFGPGTRLTVT.

The chain couples TRBV11-3 to TRBJ2-1, with TRBD2 matching 8 bases. The germline gives CDR1 SGHNT, CDR2 YENEEA. With 2 bases clipped from V and 1 base from J, the junction kept 4 bases outside the gene matches. CDR3 length: 16 residues. CDR3 sequence: CASSLSLAGSYNEQFF. DNA for the CDR3: TGTGCCAGCAGCTTATCCTTAGCGGGATCCTACAATGAGCAGTTCTTC.

The chain joins TRBV5-1 to TRBJ2-7, with a weak D call TRBD2 (7 bases). Trimming shortened V by 3 bases and J by 5 bases, and 12 bases separated the two germline ends. The CDR3 runs 13 residues. The germline gives CDR1 SGHRS, CDR2 YFSETQ. The chain's CDR3 is CASSSGGGHEQYF. For the CDR3, the DNA is TGCGCCAGCAGCTCGGGGGGCGGCCACGAGCAGTACTTC.

This clonotype was observed once. V usage is TRBV12-3 or TRBV12-4 and J usage is TRBJ1-1; a possible D gene is TRBD1 (5 bases). With 5 bases removed from V and 6 bases from J, the gap between germline ends came to 19 bases. The CDR3 sequence is 15 residues long. CDR3 sequence reads: CASSPKLGRDPEAFF. As DNA, the CDR3 is TGTGCCAGCAGTCCAAAGCTGGGCAGGGACCCTGAAGCTTTCTTT.

The chain links TRBV24-1 to TRBJ1-1; 9 bases align to TRBD1. This CDR3 region has 12 residues. Germline trimming cut 4 bases from V and 10 bases from J; bases unmatched to any gene: 3. Per germline, CDR1 KGHDR and CDR2 SFDVKD. The CDR3 coding sequence is TGTGCCACCAGTGAGACGGGACAGGGAGCTTTCTTT. Its protein product is CATSETGQGAFF.

This chain connects TRBV12-3 or TRBV12-4 to TRBJ1-3, with D unclear. V dropped 7 bases and J dropped 1 base, with 5 bases sitting between them. This CDR3 comprises 12 residues. The CDR3: CASIGSGNTIYF. CDR3 nucleotides: TGTGCCAGCATCGGTTCTGGAAACACCATATATTTT.

This clonotype showed up just once. V is TRBV7-9 and J is TRBJ2-1; TRBD2 matches 9 bases. V dropped 7 bases and J dropped 7; count of bases not matched to a gene: 8. The CDR3 contains 14 residues. Per the germline V gene, CDR1 is SEHNR and CDR2 is FQNEAQ (reference sequence). Here the CDR3 reads CASTPGSGSNEQFF. As DNA, the CDR3 is TGTGCCAGCACCCCGGGTAGCGGGAGTAATGAGCAGTTCTTC.

Details on this clonotype: An end of the junction does not agree with germline; a read error may underlie this. The chain links TRBV6-1 to TRBJ2-1, with D possibly being TRBD1 or TRBD2 (5 bases each). Germline CDR1 is MNHNS and CDR2 is SASEGT. CDR3 length: 18 residues. In DNA form, the CDR3 reads TGTGCCAGCAGTCGACAAACTGACGGGGCCACCGTTTACAGTGAGCAGTTCTTC. This encodes CASSRQTDGATVYSEQFF.

V gene TRBV11-2 combines with J gene TRBJ2-1; TRBD2 matches at 7 bases. Germline V gives CDR1 SGHAT, CDR2 FQNNGV. The V gene end was trimmed by 1 base and the J gene end by 3 bases; junction bases not matched to a gene: 9. The CDR3 runs 17 residues. CDR3 sequence reads: CASSLAGTTNLYNEQFF. The DNA of the CDR3 is TGTGCCAGCAGCTTAGCCGGGACTACCAACCTCTACAATGAGCAGTTCTTC.

The chain combines TRBV29-1 with TRBJ1-4, with TRBD1 matching 8 bases. Trimming at V came to 6 bases and at J to 5 bases, leaving 11 bases not matched to a gene. CDR3 size: 15 residues. Germline CDR1 is SQVTM and CDR2 is ANQGSEA. The CDR3 here is CSVAQTTGVNEKLFF. Written as DNA, the CDR3 is TGCAGCGTCGCTCAGACGACAGGGGTAAATGAAAAACTGTTTTTT.

The chain recombines TRBV29-1 with TRBJ2-3; 7 bases map to TRBD2. V was clipped by 4 bases and J by 3 bases; unmatched bases: 10. From germline, CDR1 is SQVTM and CDR2 ANQGSEA. There are 15 residues in the CDR3. The CDR3 protein is CSVAPTSTRTDTQYF. The CDR3 region has the DNA TGCAGCGTTGCACCGACTAGCACCCGGACAGATACGCAGTATTTT.

The chain carries TRBV7-9 and TRBJ2-4, with 7 bases identical to TRBD2. Germline V gives CDR1 SEHNR, CDR2 FQNEAQ (reference sequence). The length of the CDR3 is 14 residues. The J segment lost 8 bases and the V segment lost 5 bases, leaving 9 bases of the junction unmatched. The CDR3 region has the DNA TGTGCCAGCAGCACCCGACCGAGCGGGGACATTCAGTACTTC. It yields the protein CASSTRPSGDIQYF.

V gene TRBV18 combines with J gene TRBJ2-7; possibly TRBD1 for D (6 bases). V was trimmed by 1 base and J by 9 bases, leaving 31 bases between them. The CDR3 is 19 amino acids. Looked up from germline, CDR1 is KGHSH and CDR2 is LQKENI. The CDR3 DNA is TGTGCCAGCTCACCACGGGCGAGAACGAGAGGACAGCCCCTACTCGGGCAGTACTTC. Translation gives CASSPRARTRGQPLLGQYF.

The genes are TRBV30 and TRBJ2-3; TRBD2 matches at 7 bases. The CDR3 contains 13 residues. V lost 2 bases to trimming and J lost 5 bases; unmatched junction nucleotides: 4. Germline values: CDR1 GTSNPN, CDR2 SVGIG (reference sequence). The CDR3 protein is CAWSRPSGDTQYF. DNA for the CDR3: TGTGCCTGGAGTCGTCCTAGCGGAGATACGCAGTATTTT.

V is TRBV2 and J is TRBJ1-1; TRBD1 is a possible D gene (6 bases). There are 14 residues in the CDR3. Germline CDR1 reads SNHLY; CDR2 reads FYNNEI. Trimming took off 2 bases at V and 6 bases at J, with 13 bases between the two ends. CDR3 nucleotides: TGTGCCAGCAGTGAATCTTACAGGGCTTCTGAAGCTTTCTTT. This sequence encodes CASSESYRASEAFF.

The chain links TRBV12-3 or TRBV12-4 to TRBJ1-2, with a tentative D call TRBD1 (5 bases). This CDR3 region has 13 residues. The V gene lost 6 bases and the J gene lost 7 bases, with 15 bases spanning the gap. The CDR3 sequence: CASSLPGRGGYTF. CDR3 in DNA: TGTGCCAGCAGCCTCCCGGGACGTGGTGGCTACACCTTC.

This chain joins TRBV5-1 and TRBJ2-7; a weak D match, TRBD1 (6 bases). Trimming took 0 bases from V and 5 from J, leaving 15 bases between them. Germline loops: CDR1 SGHRS, CDR2 YFSETQ. CDR3 size: 15 residues. The CDR3 DNA sequence: TGCGCCAGCAGCTTGGCGAGGGGGAGTGGTGACGAGCAGTACTTC. The encoded protein is CASSLARGSGDEQYF.

This clonotype was seen only once. The gene calls are TRBV30 and TRBJ1-5; D unclear. Germline values: CDR1 GTSNPN, CDR2 SVGIG (reference sequence). V was shortened by 0 bases and J by 7 bases, with 10 bases between the two germline ends. There are 13 residues in the CDR3. The DNA of the CDR3 is TGTGCCTGGAGTGTATCGGCGGGGCAGCCCCAGCATTTT. Translated: CAWSVSAGQPQHF. The full variable domain, completed using reference TRBV30 and TRBJ1-5, is SQTIHQWPATLVQPVGSPLSLECTVEGTSNPNLYWYRQAAGRGLQLLFYSVGIGQISSEVPQNLSASRPQDRQFILSSKKLLLSDSGFYLCAWSVSAGQPQHFGDGTRLSIL.

The chain links TRBV18 to TRBJ1-1; unclear D gene. V was pared by 3 bases and J by 5 bases, with 4 bases between. The CDR3 is 11 amino acids. Germline CDR1 and CDR2: KGHSH and LQKENI. CDR3 bases: TGTGCCAGCTCACCCACGACTGAAGCTTTCTTT. This translates into CASSPTTEAFF.

The genes are TRBV29-1 and TRBJ2-1; 13 bases match TRBD2. CDR1 and CDR2 (germline): SQVTM, ANQGSEA. The J segment lost 0 bases and the V segment lost 7 bases, leaving 6 bases of the junction unmatched. This CDR3 spans 16 amino acids. Written as DNA, the CDR3 is TGCAGCGGGACTAGCGGGAGCAAAAGCTCCTACAATGAGCAGTTCTTC. Residues: CSGTSGSKSSYNEQFF.

This chain joins TRBV3-1 and TRBJ2-7, with unresolved D. The CDR3 runs 12 residues. Germline V CDR1 and CDR2: LGHDT, YNNKEL (reference sequence). V shed 0 bases and J shed 4 bases, with 4 bases lying between them. This CDR3 reads CASSQDRYEQYF. CDR3 coding DNA: TGTGCCAGCAGCCAAGATCGTTACGAGCAGTACTTC.

This chain connects TRBV5-6 to TRBJ2-6; D unclear. Germline V gives CDR1 SGHDT, CDR2 YYEEEE. The CDR3 has 12 amino acids. V was trimmed by 10 bases and J by 0 bases, leaving 5 bases between them. CDR3 loop: CASDSGANVLTF. For the CDR3, the DNA is TGTGCCTCGGACTCTGGGGCCAACGTCCTGACTTTC.